Listed below are T cell receptor beta chains from one sample, sequenced in a study of T-cell memory formation after mild COVID-19. TCRdb ran MiXCR on the 5' RACE reads and lists one entry per CDR3 protein. The table has hundreds of thousands of distinct CDR3 sequences, 20% seen once. What was sequenced was PBMCs or a T cell subset sorted from them (not recorded which). These receptors were obtained from an adult woman who had mild COVID-19 (a few samples of this study predate the infection). Cell type and time point are not known. The CDR3 runs from the conserved cysteine through the conserved F or W. D genes are given only for firm matches. Where a row states a size, it is once, few, many or the class of an expanded clone; other rows omit it.

clone_size d_call j_call v_call cdr3_nt cdr3_aa
few TRBD2 TRBJ2-7 TRBV4-2 TGTGCCAGCAGCCAAGGGGTCGGGAGGGACGAGCAGTACTTC CASSQGVGRDEQYF
NA NA TRBJ2-4 TRBV7-9 TGTGCCAGCAGCTTAAGGAATAGGGAAAACATTCAGTACTTC CASSLRNRENIQYF
few TRBD1 TRBJ2-5 TRBV4-1 TGCGCCAGCAGCCAAGAATCTAGGGAGACAGGGGGCAGGGAGACCCAGTACTTC CASSQESRETGGRETQYF
NA NA TRBJ1-1 TRBV20-1 TGCAGTGCCAGGCTCGGTGGGGGGAGAGGGAACACTGAAGCTTTCTTT CSARLGGGRGNTEAFF
NA NA TRBJ2-2 TRBV11-2 TGTGCCAGCAGGCACCCAAGGAACACCGGGGAGCTGTTTTTT CASRHPRNTGELFF
NA TRBD2 TRBJ2-7 TRBV4-1 TGCGCCAGCAGCCAAGTAGCGGGGGCGGGTGAGCAGTACTTC CASSQVAGAGEQYF
NA NA TRBJ2-3 TRBV10-1 TGCGTCAGCACACCGGAAGATACGCAGTATTTT CVSTPEDTQYF
few TRBD1 TRBJ2-2 TRBV2 TGTGCCAGCAGTACTGGACAGGGCTCCGGGGAGCTGTTTTTT CASSTGQGSGELFF
NA TRBD2 TRBJ2-7 TRBV7-9 TGTGCCAGCGGTGTAGCGGGGGCCTCCTACGAGCAGTACTTC CASGVAGASYEQYF
few NA TRBJ1-5 TRBV12-3/TRBV12-4 TGTGCCAGCAGTTTCGGGGCAGGCAATCAGCCCCAGCATTTT CASSFGAGNQPQHF
few NA TRBJ1-1 TRBV30 TGTGCCTGGAACCCGGGATTAGGGATGGCTGAAGCTTTCTTT CAWNPGLGMAEAFF
few TRBD1 TRBJ1-5 TRBV4-2 TGTGCCAGCAGCCAAGACCCTACAGGGGGTGGACAGCCCCAGCATTTT CASSQDPTGGGQPQHF
few TRBD1 TRBJ2-2 TRBV28 TGTGCCAGCTATTCAATGCCGGGACAGGGTAACACCGGGGAGCTGTTTTTT CASYSMPGQGNTGELFF
few NA TRBJ1-1 TRBV7-9 TGTGCCAGCATTCGATCGTTGGACACTGAAGCTTTCTTT CASIRSLDTEAFF